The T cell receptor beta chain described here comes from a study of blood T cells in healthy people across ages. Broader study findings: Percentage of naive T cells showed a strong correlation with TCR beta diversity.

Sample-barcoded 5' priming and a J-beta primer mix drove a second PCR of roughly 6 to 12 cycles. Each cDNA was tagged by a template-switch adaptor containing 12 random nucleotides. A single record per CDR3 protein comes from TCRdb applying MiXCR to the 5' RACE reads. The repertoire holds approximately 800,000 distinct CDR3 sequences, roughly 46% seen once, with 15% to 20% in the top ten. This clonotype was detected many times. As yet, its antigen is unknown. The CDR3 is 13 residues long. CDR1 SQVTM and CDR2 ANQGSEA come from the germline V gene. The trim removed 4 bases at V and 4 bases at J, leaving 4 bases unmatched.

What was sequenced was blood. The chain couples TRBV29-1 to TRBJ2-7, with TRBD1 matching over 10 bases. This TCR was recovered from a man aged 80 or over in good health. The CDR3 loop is CSVAGTGAYEQYF. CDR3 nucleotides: TGCAGCGTTGCTGGGACAGGGGCTTACGAGCAGTACTTC.